These 23 T cell receptor beta chains were sequenced from one sample in a study of blood T cell repertoires in COVID-19. The protocol was immunoSEQ multiplex PCR, while the TCRdb copy is restricted to in-frame clones and leaves out a portion. The table has more than 95,000 clones, more than 75% seen once. Sequenced sample: peripheral blood. The receptors stem from a human donor in a cohort sampled during active COVID-19.

CDR3: CASSTRSGTSGRFVDTQYF. CDR3 sequence (DNA): TGTGCCAGCAGCACGCGATCCGGGACTAGCGGGAGATTTGTAGATACGCAGTATTTT. The V call is TRBV11-3, the J call TRBJ2-3; 14 bases align to TRBD2. Per the germline V gene, CDR1 is SGHNT and CDR2 is YENEEA. The CDR3 runs 19 residues. Unmatched junction bases numbered 15, after V lost 5 bases and J lost 5 bases.

This chain uses TRBV4-2 with TRBJ2-1, with 10 bases fitting TRBD2. The ends lost 6 bases at V and 2 bases at J; junction bases unmatched: 7. From germline, CDR1 is LGHNA and CDR2 YNFKEQ. This CDR3 comprises 16 residues. CDR3 sequence reads: CASSPRTSGAYNEQFF. CDR3 sequence (DNA): TGTGCCAGCAGTCCGAGGACTAGCGGAGCCTACAATGAGCAGTTCTTC.

This rearrangement joins TRBV5-5 to TRBJ2-1; perhaps TRBD2 as D (5 bases). V shed 0 bases and J shed 6 bases, with 16 bases lying between them. From germline, CDR1 is SGHKS and CDR2 YYEKEE (reference sequence). This CDR3 spans 16 amino acids. The CDR3 DNA sequence: TGTGCCAGCAGCTTGGGGGCCCCAACTGAGGGCAATGAGCAGTTCTTC. This translates into CASSLGAPTEGNEQFF. The full variable domain, completed using reference TRBV5-5 and TRBJ2-1, is DAGVTQSPTHLIKTRGQQVTLRCSPISGHKSVSWYQQVLGQGPQFIFQYYEKEERGRGNFPDRFSARQFPNYSSELNVNALLLGDSALYLCASSLGAPTEGNEQFFGPGTRLTVL.

The chain uses TRBV4-1 and TRBJ2-1, with no clear D. The CDR3 totals 13 residues. Deletions cut 6 bases from V and 4 bases from J, with 10 bases between. Germline loops: CDR1 MGHRA, CDR2 YSYEKL. CDR3 residues: CASSFDTYNEQFF. The CDR3 DNA reads TGCGCCAGCAGTTTCGACACTTACAATGAGCAGTTCTTC.

The chain has TRBV19 and TRBJ2-3; 8 bases fit TRBD2. Germline CDR1 is LNHDA and CDR2 is SQIVND (reference sequence). The CDR3 spans 17 residues. V shed 7 bases, J shed 0 bases, and the junction held 12 bases outside the gene matches. For the CDR3, the DNA is TGTGCCAGTACCCCTTCTTTGACTAGCGCGAGCACAGATACGCAGTATTTT. This encodes CASTPSLTSASTDTQYF. Supplemented by reference TRBV19 and TRBJ2-3, the full variable domain reads DGGITQSPKYLFRKEGQNVTLSCEQNLNHDAMYWYRQDPGQGLRLIYYSQIVNDFQKGDIAEGYSVSREKKESFPLTVTSAQKNPTAFYLCASTPSLTSASTDTQYFGPGTRLTVL.

The CDR3 sequence: CASSLTADEQFF. The CDR3 nucleotides are TGTGCCAGCAGCTTAACAGCCGATGAGCAGTTCTTC. The chain is built from TRBV7-3 and TRBJ2-1; D is ambiguous. Looked up from germline, CDR1 is SGHTA and CDR2 is FQGTGA. Trimming left V 0 bases short and J 8 bases short, with 5 bases between. CDR3 length equals 12 residues.

J is TRBJ2-1 and V is TRBV14; 8 bases line up with TRBD1. CDR1 is SGHDN, CDR2 FVKESK, per germline. With 4 bases clipped from V and 8 bases from J, the junction kept 16 bases outside the gene matches. The CDR3 consists of 17 residues. The CDR3 nucleotides read TGTGCCAGCAGCCTCGGAATAGGACAGGGTAGGTTCGATGAGCAGTTCTTC. It specifies CASSLGIGQGRFDEQFF.

The chain carries TRBV27 and TRBJ2-1; 8 positions match TRBD1. CDR3 length: 14 amino acids. With V trimmed by 7 bases and J by 4 bases, 6 bases remained unmatched. CDR1 is MNHEY and CDR2 is SMNVEV in the germline V gene (reference sequence). The CDR3 DNA reads as TGTGCCAGCACAGGCAGGGGGCAATACAATGAGCAGTTCTTC. Its translation: CASTGRGQYNEQFF.

The chain links TRBV5-1 to TRBJ2-3, with D possibly matching TRBD2 (5 bases). The CDR3 loop spans 14 amino acids. Germline V lookup: CDR1 SGHRS, CDR2 YFSETQ. Trimming cost V 7 bases and J 3 bases, with 15 bases left between them. The CDR3 region has the DNA TGCGCCAGCTCCACCGGGGAAGCGACAGATACGCAGTATTTT. It translates to CASSTGEATDTQYF.

On this clone itself: Germline and junction disagree at one end, which may indicate a read error. The gene calls are TRBV2 and TRBJ2-1, with D tentatively TRBD2 (6 bases). This CDR3 spans 15 amino acids. Germline loops: CDR1 SNHLY, CDR2 FYNNEI. CDR3 nucleotide sequence: TGTGCCAGCGGTGATTCGGAGGACTACAACAATGAGCAGTTCTTC. Translating gives CASGDSEDYNNEQFF.

The chain is built from TRBV13 and TRBJ1-5; 12 bases are shared with TRBD1. V lost 0 bases and J lost 4; bases outside the gene matches: 7. From germline, CDR1 is PRHDT and CDR2 FYEKMQ (reference sequence). This CDR3 has 18 amino acids. The CDR3 is CASSLGRDRGLRNQPQHF. The CDR3 region has the DNA TGTGCCAGCAGCTTAGGGCGGGACAGGGGGCTTCGAAATCAGCCCCAGCATTTT.

The genes are TRBV7-9 and TRBJ2-3; the match to TRBD2 covers 7 bases. V was pared by 6 bases and J by 1 base, with 4 bases of the junction left unmatched. The CDR3 covers 14 residues. Per germline, CDR1 SEHNR and CDR2 FQNEAQ (reference sequence). The chain's CDR3 is CASRRRGGTDTQYF. The CDR3 DNA reads TGTGCCAGCAGACGTCGGGGGGGCACAGATACGCAGTATTTT.

V and J are TRBV7-8 and TRBJ2-7, with D possibly being TRBD1 (6 bases). This CDR3 contains 14 residues. Germline-derived CDR1 and CDR2 are SGHVS and FQNEAQ. V shed 5 bases and J shed 6 bases, with 17 bases lying between them. The CDR3 reads CASSPWGLEREQYF. The CDR3 coding sequence is TGTGCCAGCAGCCCCTGGGGGCTAGAACGCGAGCAGTACTTC.

CDR3 protein: CASSPRAGETGELFF. In DNA, the CDR3 is TGTGCCAGCAGCCCCCGGGCGGGAGAGACCGGGGAGCTGTTTTTT. This rearrangement joins TRBV9 to TRBJ2-2, with TRBD2 identical over 7 bases. The CDR3 is made up of 15 amino acids. Looked up from germline, CDR1 is SGDLS and CDR2 is YYNGEE. Unmatched junction bases numbered 8, after V lost 4 bases and J lost 5 bases.

This chain connects TRBV2 to TRBJ2-2; 8 positions match TRBD1. The ends lost 3 bases at V and 1 base at J; junction bases unmatched: 1. The CDR3 is 15 residues long. Germline values: CDR1 SNHLY, CDR2 FYNNEI. The CDR3 sequence: CASSDTGGNTGELFF. In nucleotides, the CDR3 is TGTGCCAGCAGTGACACAGGGGGGAACACCGGGGAGCTGTTTTTT.

J is TRBJ2-7 and V is TRBV6-1; TRBD2 is a possible D gene (5 bases). V was cut by 1 base and J by 2 bases, with 12 bases left in between. Germline-derived CDR1 and CDR2 are MNHNS and SASEGT. The CDR3 is 15 amino acids. CDR3 DNA sequence: TGTGCCAGCAGTGAAGTGTCTAGCCCAGCCTACGAGCAGTACTTC. Its translation: CASSEVSSPAYEQYF.

The chain recombines TRBV3-1 (or the pseudogene TRBV3-2) with TRBJ2-4; D is unclear. This CDR3 is built from 13 residues. Trimming removed 6 bases from V and 0 bases from J, with 6 bases in between. Germline CDR1 LGHDT, CDR2 YNNKEL (reference sequence). The CDR3 region is CASSPLAKNIQYF. CDR3 sequence (DNA): TGTGCCAGCAGTCCCCTAGCCAAAAACATTCAGTACTTC.

This clone has more than one count but fewer than ten. The chain employs TRBV2 and TRBJ2-7; a weak D match, TRBD1 (5 bases). V gave up 7 bases and J gave up 0 bases, with 13 bases separating them. The V gene's germline CDR1 is SNHLY and CDR2 FYNNEI. This CDR3 is 14 amino acids long. DNA of the CDR3: TGTGCCAGCACCCTGACAGCCTACTCCTACGAGCAGTACTTC. It is translated as CASTLTAYSYEQYF.

The chain recombines TRBV7-2 with TRBJ1-6; 8 nucleotides agree with TRBD1. V trimming: 4 bases; J trimming: 6 bases; junction bases outside the gene matches: 5. There are 15 residues in the CDR3. Germline CDR1 and CDR2: SGHTA and FQGNSA. Written as DNA, the CDR3 is TGTGCCAGCAGCTACCAGACAGGGGCTAATTCACCCCTCCACTTT. This translates into CASSYQTGANSPLHF. Based on the CDR3 plus reference TRBV7-2 and TRBJ1-6, the full variable domain is GAGVSQSPSNKVTEKGKDVELRCDPISGHTALYWYRQSLGQGLEFLIYFQGNSAPDKSGLPSDRFSAERTGGSVSTLTIQRTQQEDSAVYLCASSYQTGANSPLHFGNGTRLTVT.

J is TRBJ1-2 and V is TRBV28, with 7 bases identical to TRBD1. V was clipped by 6 bases and J by 7 bases; unmatched bases: 8. CDR1 and CDR2 (germline): MDHEN, SYDVKM. This CDR3 is built from 13 residues. Here the CDR3 reads CASRDSGTAGYTF. In DNA, the CDR3 is TGTGCCAGCAGGGACTCCGGGACAGCTGGCTACACCTTC.

This rearrangement joins TRBV6-5 to TRBJ1-2; D remains ambiguous. The V end lost 4 bases, the J end lost 2 bases, and 5 bases lay between the germline ends. The CDR3 loop spans 12 amino acids. Germline loops: CDR1 MNHEY, CDR2 SVGAGI. For the CDR3, the DNA is TGTGCCAGCAGTTCCCCAAACTATGGCTACACCTTC. Translating it yields CASSSPNYGYTF.

The chain is built from TRBV7-2 and TRBJ2-2; D gene ambiguous. The CDR3 sequence is 14 residues long. The germline V gene has CDR1 SGHTA and CDR2 FQGNSA. The ends were cut back, 8 bases at V and 1 base at J, with 11 bases in the middle. CDR3 DNA sequence: TGTGCCAGCTTTATACCGGGGAACACCGGGGAGCTGTTTTTT. It translates to CASFIPGNTGELFF.

This clone was detected only a few times. The chain links TRBV12-3 or TRBV12-4 to TRBJ1-1, with TRBD1 matching 9 bases. This CDR3 has 13 amino acids. V trimming: 8 bases; J trimming: 3 bases; junction bases outside the gene matches: 4. The CDR3 protein is CASRDREDTEAFF. The CDR3 bases are TGTGCCAGCCGGGACAGGGAGGACACTGAAGCTTTCTTT.